Presented here are 22 T cell receptor beta chains from one specimen sequenced in a study of CXCR3-negative and CXCR3-positive naive CD8 T cells. 5' RACE with UMI labels generated the TRB cDNA libraries. With the 5' RACE reads reprocessed, TCRdb shows one record per CDR3 protein and no DNA. The listing records under 50,000 distinct CDR3 sequences. Sequenced material: naive CXCR3- CD8+ T cells from blood. The subset here: CD45RO-CCR7+CD27+CD95- naive CD8+ T cells lacking CXCR3 (TNR3-). These receptors all stem from a human donor in good health. Some clones in this sample may be carry-over from other donors' samples.

V is TRBV7-8 and J is TRBJ2-1; TCRdb lists TRBD1, though no DNA is available to test this call. From germline, CDR1 is SGHVS and CDR2 FQNEAQ. The CDR3 totals 14 residues. CDR3: CASSPRGSYNEQFF.

The chain carries TRBV12-3 or TRBV12-4 and TRBJ2-3; TCRdb selects TRBD1, and the lack of DNA leaves this call unchecked. The length of the CDR3 is 15 residues. CDR3 region: CASSFPGYGTDTQYF.

The chain combines TRBV7-6 with TRBJ2-7. Germline CDR1 and CDR2: SGHVS and FNYEAQ. The CDR3 is made up of 14 amino acids. CDR3 amino acids: CASSLGEKSYEQYF.

The chain carries TRBV2 and TRBJ2-2; the TCRdb D gene call, TRBD1, has no DNA to confirm it. The germline V gene has CDR1 SNHLY and CDR2 FYNNEI. The CDR3 is made up of 15 amino acids. The CDR3 is CASNPGQGNTGELFF. Supplemented by reference TRBV2 and TRBJ2-2, the full variable domain reads EPEVTQTPSHQVTQMGQEVILRCVPISNHLYFYWYRQILGQKVEFLVSFYNNEISEKSEIFDDQFSVERPDGSNFTLKIRSTKLEDSAMYFCASNPGQGNTGELFFGEGSRLTVL.

The chain carries TRBV5-1 and TRBJ2-7; the TRBD2 assignment by TCRdb is unverifiable without DNA. The CDR3 totals 14 residues. Germline V gene data show CDR1 as SGHRS and CDR2 as YFSETQ. CDR3 sequence reads: CASSSRGSGYEQYF.

The genes are TRBV2 and TRBJ2-1; TCRdb selects TRBD1, and the lack of DNA leaves this call unchecked. The CDR3 extends over 15 amino acids. Per the germline V gene, CDR1 is SNHLY and CDR2 is FYNNEI. CDR3 residues: CASSEVPTSYNEQFF.

The chain employs TRBV5-4 and TRBJ2-2; TCRdb indicates TRBD1, and absent DNA this call remains unverified. Germline V gene lookup returns CDR1 SGHNT and CDR2 YYREEE (reference sequence). The CDR3 has 14 amino acids. The CDR3 sequence: CASSSTGLHGELFF.

The rearrangement uses TRBV28 and TRBJ2-3; the D gene TCRdb calls, TRBD1, cannot be checked with no DNA. In germline, CDR1 is MDHEN, CDR2 SYDVKM. The CDR3 is 14 amino acids. This CDR3 reads CASSLSPRTDTQYF. The complete variable domain, with remaining parts taken from reference TRBV28 and TRBJ2-3, reads DVKVTQSSRYLVKRTGEKVFLECVQDMDHENMFWYRQDPGLGLRLIYFSYDVKMKEKGDIPEGYSVSREKKERFSLILESASTNQTSMYLCASSLSPRTDTQYFGPGTRLTVL.

The CDR3 sequence is CASSLAGRIEAFF. The chain is built from TRBV5-1 and TRBJ1-1; the D call of TRBD1 rests on TCRdb alone, since no DNA is present to check it. CDR3 length equals 13 residues. Germline CDR1 SGHRS, CDR2 YFSETQ.

The chain combines TRBV7-7 with TRBJ2-7; the D call from TCRdb, TRBD1, cannot be confirmed without DNA. CDR1 and CDR2 from the germline V gene are SSHAT and FNYEAQ (reference sequence). This CDR3 comprises 15 residues. This CDR3 reads CASSLGSSTEYEQYF.

The chain is built from TRBV20-1 and TRBJ2-1; TCRdb gives TRBD2 as the D gene, but with no DNA this cannot be confirmed. The germline gives CDR1 DFQATT, CDR2 SNEGSKA (reference sequence). The CDR3 spans 13 residues. Here the CDR3 reads CSEVQRDYNEQFF.

The chain recombines TRBV20-1 with TRBJ2-1; TCRdb's assignment of TRBD1 cannot be checked, as there is no DNA. The CDR3 totals 14 residues. Germline V lookup: CDR1 DFQATT, CDR2 SNEGSKA (reference sequence). CDR3 loop: CSAQGTHRRNEQFF.

This chain joins TRBV14 and TRBJ2-7; TCRdb returns TRBD2, unconfirmable since there is no DNA. CDR3 length: 14 amino acids. The germline gives CDR1 SGHDN, CDR2 FVKESK. CDR3 protein: CASSHAQVAYEQYF.

V and J are TRBV28 and TRBJ2-1; TCRdb designates TRBD2, a call that cannot be tested without DNA. The CDR3 has 13 amino acids. Germline V gene data show CDR1 as MDHEN and CDR2 as SYDVKM. CDR3 loop: CASSPRGGNEQFF.

J is TRBJ2-1 and V is TRBV15; the D call from TCRdb, TRBD1, cannot be confirmed without DNA. Germline V CDR1 and CDR2: LNHNV, YYDKDF (reference sequence). The CDR3 is 16 residues long. This chain's CDR3 is CATSREGVAPTNEQFF.

The chain is built from TRBV29-1 and TRBJ2-3; TCRdb reports TRBD2, a call that lacks DNA to check it against. The germline V gene encodes CDR1 SQVTM and CDR2 ANQGSEA. CDR3 length: 19 amino acids. CDR3 region: CSVQGASGRAGFSPDTQYF.

This chain links TRBV11-1 with TRBJ2-5; the D gene TCRdb calls, TRBD1, cannot be checked with no DNA. Germline lookup yields CDR1 SGHAT and CDR2 FQDESV (reference sequence). This CDR3 contains 15 residues. CDR3 amino acids: CASSSWTGERDTQYF.

The chain links TRBV13 to TRBJ2-5. Germline-derived CDR1 and CDR2 are PRHDT and FYEKMQ (reference sequence). The CDR3 totals 12 residues. CDR3 sequence: CASSLGRATQYF.

The V call is TRBV7-9, the J call TRBJ2-1; TCRdb's assignment of TRBD1 cannot be checked, as there is no DNA. CDR3 size: 15 residues. Germline CDR1 SEHNR, CDR2 FQNEAQ (reference sequence). CDR3 region: CASSLSGGADDEQFF.

The chain uses TRBV10-3 and TRBJ2-7. The CDR3 covers 12 residues. Per the germline V gene, CDR1 is ENHRY and CDR2 is SYGVKD. The CDR3 reads CAISWTSGEQYF.

The chain carries TRBV4-2 and TRBJ2-1; TCRdb indicates TRBD2, and absent DNA this call remains unverified. This CDR3 contains 17 residues. Germline-derived CDR1 and CDR2 are LGHNA and YNFKEQ. The CDR3 reads CASSQQESASRGSEQFF.

V gene TRBV28 combines with J gene TRBJ2-3; the TCRdb D gene call, TRBD1, has no DNA to confirm it. This CDR3 has 17 amino acids. From germline, CDR1 is MDHEN and CDR2 SYDVKM. The chain's CDR3 is CASTRGPGPSFPDTQYF.